Listed here is a single TCR beta chain. This clonotype was seen repeatedly, ten times or more. It lacks a known antigen. The sample holds no much larger clone one base away, and base qualities are not on file. Libraries were constructed by PCR. Sequencing used an Illumina HiSeq 2500. To normalize quantification of the TCRbeta repertoire, the TCR libraries were built with molecular barcoding that relied on unique molecular identifiers. TCRdb reprocessing: public reads trimmed at Q25 with fastp, clones called with MiXCR, in-frame beta chains kept. Here each entry gathers all rows of one CDR3 protein and keeps the most common genes and DNA. Here the sample has over 200,000 distinct CDR3 sequences; approximately 11% occur a single time. The ten largest clones add up to under 30% of the sample. The treatment or condition label on this specimen signifies: allogeneic hematopoietic cell transplantation with graft depleted of TCRalphabeta T cells and CD19 B cells. Transplant recipients were children who received TCRalphabeta/CD19-depleted allogeneic hematopoietic cell grafts.

These data originate in a study of T-cell reconstitution after alpha-beta-depleted transplantation in children listed by TCRdb under 2016. Concerning the study at large: The study quantitatively tracked T-cell immune reconstitution after TCRalphabeta/CD19-depleted allogeneic hematopoietic cell transplantation in children using TCR repertoire profiling. The investigation overall reported the following: About two months after transplant, the apparently early recovery of alphabetaT-cell counts reportedly depended on just several hundred clones that had expanded rapidly and came from non-depleted graft cells. The frequencies of hyperexpanded clones fell over the following months, and after one year, T-cell counts and TCRbeta diversity were mostly attributed to newly produced T cells. In some patients, the high TCRbeta diversity seen at day 60 was put down to recipient T cells and intrathymic progenitors that had survived conditioning.

The source of this sequence is a child under two years old with acute myeloid leukemia, due to receive a stem cell transplant. This material consisted of PBMCs, taken before TCRalphabeta/CD19-depleted stem cell transplant.

This receptor has the CDR3 CAWSRDRANQPQHF. Read as DNA, the sequence is TGTGCCTGGAGCCGGGACAGGGCTAATCAGCCCCAGCATTTT. The chain is assembled from TRBV30 and TRBJ1-5, and 9 bases in between align with TRBD1. The CDR3 spans 14 residues, from the cysteine through the phenylalanine. Of all the DNA, just the CDR3 is kept, 42 bases in frame from base 1. CDR1 and CDR2, per the germline V gene (reference sequence), are GTSNPN and SVGIG. The V end gives up 3 bases and the J end 4 bases, leaving 4 bases in the junction not matched to a gene.